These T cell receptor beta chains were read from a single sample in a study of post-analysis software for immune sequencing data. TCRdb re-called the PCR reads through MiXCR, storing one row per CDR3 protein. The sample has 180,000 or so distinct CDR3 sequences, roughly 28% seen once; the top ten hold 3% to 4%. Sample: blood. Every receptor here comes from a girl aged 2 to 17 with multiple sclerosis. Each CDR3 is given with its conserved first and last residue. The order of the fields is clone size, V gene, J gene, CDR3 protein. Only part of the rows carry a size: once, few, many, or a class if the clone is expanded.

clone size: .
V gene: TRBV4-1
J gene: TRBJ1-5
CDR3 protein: CASSQEGRADHQPQHF

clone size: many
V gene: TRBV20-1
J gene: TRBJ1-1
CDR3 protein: CSAPRQSVMNTEAFF

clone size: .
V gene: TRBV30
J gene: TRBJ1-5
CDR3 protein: CAWSVRGGGNQPQHF

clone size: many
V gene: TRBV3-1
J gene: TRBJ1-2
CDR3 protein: CASSQEANSNYGYTF

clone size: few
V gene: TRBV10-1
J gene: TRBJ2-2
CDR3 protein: CASSEFPGRELTSTGELFF

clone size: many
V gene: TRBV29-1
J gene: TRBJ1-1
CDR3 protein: CSVRPGGHEAFF

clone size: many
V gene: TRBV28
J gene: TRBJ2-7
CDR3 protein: CASSPQGSYYEQYF

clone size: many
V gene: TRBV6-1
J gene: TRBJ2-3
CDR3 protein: CASSEGTGVLSTDTQYF

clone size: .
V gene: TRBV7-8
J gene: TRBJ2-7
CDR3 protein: CASSFLDGQASYGQYF

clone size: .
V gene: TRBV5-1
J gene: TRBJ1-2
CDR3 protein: CASSLNGPGTLYGYTF

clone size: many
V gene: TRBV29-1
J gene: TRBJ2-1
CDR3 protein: CSVRAPSGMSSYNEQFF

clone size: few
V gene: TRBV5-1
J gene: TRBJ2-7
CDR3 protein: CASSLGRSLREQYF

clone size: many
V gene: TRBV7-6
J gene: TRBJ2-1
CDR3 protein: CASSPVLAGLYNEQFF

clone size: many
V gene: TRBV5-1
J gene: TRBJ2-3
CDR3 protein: CASSLRSSGGAGDTQYF

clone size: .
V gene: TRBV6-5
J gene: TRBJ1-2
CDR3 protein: CASSYEGVYGYTF

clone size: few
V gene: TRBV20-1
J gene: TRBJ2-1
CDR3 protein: CSAPTLAGERNEQFF

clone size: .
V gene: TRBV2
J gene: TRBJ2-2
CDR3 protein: CASSYLGADTGELFF

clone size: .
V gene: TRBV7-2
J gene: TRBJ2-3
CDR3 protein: CASSLPGTQYF

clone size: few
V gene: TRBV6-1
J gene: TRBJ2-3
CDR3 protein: CASSDRDRGTDTQYF

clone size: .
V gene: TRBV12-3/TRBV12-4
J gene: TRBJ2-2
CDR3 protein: CASRTTKNTGERFF

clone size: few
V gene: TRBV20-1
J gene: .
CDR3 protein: CSARPRDRGHEQYF

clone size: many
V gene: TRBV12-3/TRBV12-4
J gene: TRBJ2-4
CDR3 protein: CASSLADGNIQYF

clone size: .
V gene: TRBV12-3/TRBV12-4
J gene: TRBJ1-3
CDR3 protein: CASVGGSGNTIYF

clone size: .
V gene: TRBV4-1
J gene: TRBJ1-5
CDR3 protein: CASSRDRQINQPQHF

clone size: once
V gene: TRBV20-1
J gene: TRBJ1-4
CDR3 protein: CSAARDLGLFF

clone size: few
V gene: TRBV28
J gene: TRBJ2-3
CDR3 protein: CASSWGLAVSDTQYF

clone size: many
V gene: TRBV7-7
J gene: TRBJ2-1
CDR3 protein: CASSLGQGTYNEQFF

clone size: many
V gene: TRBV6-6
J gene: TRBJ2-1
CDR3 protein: CASSRQGPNEQFF

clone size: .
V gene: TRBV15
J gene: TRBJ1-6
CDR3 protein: CATSRGQGAAPLHF

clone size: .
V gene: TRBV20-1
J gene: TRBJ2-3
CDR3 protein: CSARDLGRDTQYF

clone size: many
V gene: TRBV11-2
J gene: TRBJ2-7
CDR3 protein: CASSLARGGYEQYF

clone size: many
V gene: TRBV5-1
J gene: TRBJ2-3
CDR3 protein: CASSLASGGNTDTQYF

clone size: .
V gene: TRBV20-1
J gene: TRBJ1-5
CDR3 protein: CSALYGTDNQPQHF

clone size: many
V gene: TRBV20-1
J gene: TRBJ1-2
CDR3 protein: CSAIRPGQDYGYTF

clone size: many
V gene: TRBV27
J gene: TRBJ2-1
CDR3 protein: CASRQPGTGYNEQFF

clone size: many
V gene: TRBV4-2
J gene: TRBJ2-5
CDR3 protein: CASSGTSGYQETQYF

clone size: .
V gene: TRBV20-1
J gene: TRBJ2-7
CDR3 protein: CSARWDRDYEQYF

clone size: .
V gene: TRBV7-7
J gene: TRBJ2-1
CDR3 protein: CASSLVIGNEQFF

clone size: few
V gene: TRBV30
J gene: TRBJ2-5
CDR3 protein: CAWSVETETQYF

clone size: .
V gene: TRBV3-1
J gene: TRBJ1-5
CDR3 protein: CASSKQGDNQPQHF

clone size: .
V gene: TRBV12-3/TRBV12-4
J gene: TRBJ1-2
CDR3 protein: CASSFRQGHGYTF

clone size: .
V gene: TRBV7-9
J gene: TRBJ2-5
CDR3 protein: CASSLERTGAQETQYF

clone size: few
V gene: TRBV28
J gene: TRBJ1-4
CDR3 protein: CASSFSLGSTNEKLFF

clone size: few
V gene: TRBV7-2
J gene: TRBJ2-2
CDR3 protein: CASSVGQGALTGELFF

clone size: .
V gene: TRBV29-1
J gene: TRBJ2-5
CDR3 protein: CSASTSGRKTQYF

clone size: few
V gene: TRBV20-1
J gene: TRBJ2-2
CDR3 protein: CSSLRTDTGERFF

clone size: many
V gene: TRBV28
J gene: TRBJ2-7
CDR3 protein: CASSPGGTGSSYEQYF

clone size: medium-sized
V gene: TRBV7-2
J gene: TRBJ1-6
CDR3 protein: CASSRSGAQLTLHF

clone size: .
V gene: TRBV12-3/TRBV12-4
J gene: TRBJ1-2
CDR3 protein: CASSLEVSVNGYTF

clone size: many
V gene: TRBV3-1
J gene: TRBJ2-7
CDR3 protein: CASSQGGRPYEQYF

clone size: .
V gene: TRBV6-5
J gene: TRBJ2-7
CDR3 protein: CASSYSTGGWAYEQYF

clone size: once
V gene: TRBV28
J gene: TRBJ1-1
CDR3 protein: CASSWVSGGVAEAFF

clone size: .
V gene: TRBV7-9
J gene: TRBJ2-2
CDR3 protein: CASSFPPGAVLATGELFF

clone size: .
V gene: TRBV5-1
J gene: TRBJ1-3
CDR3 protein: CASRQTDSGNTIYF

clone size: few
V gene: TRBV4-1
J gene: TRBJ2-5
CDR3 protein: CASSQGPSGTETQYF

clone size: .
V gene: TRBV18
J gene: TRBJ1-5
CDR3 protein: CASSPQSAQPQHF

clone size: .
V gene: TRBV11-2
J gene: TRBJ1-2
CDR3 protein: CASSPKNRVNYGYTF